This T cell receptor (beta chain) was found in a study of T cells in Graves' hyperthyroidism and ophthalmopathy. Disease duration under 2 months; hyperthyroidism patients were aged 18 to 65. Diagnoses used clinical symptoms, serum thyroxine and TRAb, thyroid ultrasound and orbital computed tomography. To note about this clonotype: What it recognizes is unknown.

Study-level findings and limits: Using 13 V-J features, a model discriminated ophthalmopathy from stable hyperthyroidism. Ophthalmopathy got predicted by the model a median 6.5 months before its onset.

The investigators amplified TCR beta CDR3 regions from RNA transcripts. The TCR CDR3 first-round RT-PCR relied on the HTBI primer set. TCRdb re-analysed the multiplex PCR reads in MiXCR, keeping a single row per CDR3 protein. The table shows 500,000 to 750,000 distinct CDR3 sequences, with about 45% occurring only once. Deletions cut 8 bases from V and 1 base from J, with 12 bases between. Germline loops: CDR1 SQVTM, CDR2 ANQGSEA. This CDR3 region has 12 residues. V and J are TRBV29-1 and TRBJ2-7; D may match TRBD1 or TRBD2 (5 bases each). What was sequenced was peripheral blood or thyroid tissue (not recorded which). This sequence originates from a young woman with Graves' hyperthyroidism. The CDR3 protein is CSLGTPSYEQYF. The CDR3 DNA reads TGCAGCTTGGGGACGCCTTCCTACGAGCAGTACTTC.